The T cell receptor beta chain described here comes from a study of long-term antiretroviral therapy in people with HIV. Running of the v3.0 immunoSEQ assay took place at survey level. Sequencing was intended to reach about 35,000-55,000 T-cell genomes per sample. The repertoire was sequenced with immunoSEQ multiplex PCR; TCRdb's copy has only in-frame clones and lacks some. This sample has just under 35,000 clones, with approximately 84% found just once. As to this clone: Its matching antigen is unknown.

Whole-study findings and limits: Specimen acquisition occurred between 2004 and 2017, potentially under older ART regimens. An increase in diversity followed ART, yet levels stayed below transplant donor controls.

The sequencing here drew on unsorted PBMCs, taken approximately 2.9 years before starting antiretroviral therapy. This TCR was sampled from a woman in her thirties with HIV.

The DNA for the CDR3 is TGTGCCAGCAGCTCCCGTGTCCAAGAGACCCAGTACTTC. This gives the protein CASSSRVQETQYF. The chain combines TRBV7-2 with TRBJ2-5; no clear D gene. Trimming stripped 4 bases from V and 1 base from J, with 7 bases between. The germline V gene encodes CDR1 SGHTA and CDR2 FQGNSA. The CDR3 covers 13 residues.